This T cell receptor (beta chain) was found in a study of T cells in Graves' hyperthyroidism and ophthalmopathy. Study at large: Prior to any treatment, at the point of initial diagnosis, peripheral blood was collected.

There were TCR beta CDR3 regions amplified from RNA transcripts. Initially, a first-round RT-PCR of the TCR CDR3 employed the HTBI primer set. From the multiplex PCR reads, TCRdb called clonotypes with MiXCR, one entry per CDR3 protein. The sample carries about 400,000 distinct CDR3 sequences, roughly 13% recorded once. Looked up from germline, CDR1 is SQVTM and CDR2 is ANQGSEA. Trimming removed 7 bases from V and 2 bases from J, with 14 bases in between. This CDR3 is built from 13 residues. This clonotype has a handful of counts. This clonotype originated in a woman aged 18 to 35 with Graves' hyperthyroidism. The gene calls are TRBV29-1 and TRBJ1-2, with D hard to call. The sequenced sample was blood. CDR3 protein: CSETEPGNYGYTF. CDR3 nucleotides: TGCAGCGAAACAGAGCCGGGGAACTATGGCTACACCTTC.